The source of this TCR beta chain is a study of blood T cell repertoires in COVID-19. The CDR3 runs 15 residues. CDR1 SGHRS and CDR2 YFSETQ come from the germline V gene. Assay: immunoSEQ multiplex PCR; the TCRdb copy retains only in-frame clones and omits some. The top ten clones hold approximately 5.8% of a sample with tens of thousands of clones, approximately 80% of them seen once. In the case of this clone: Germline and junction disagree at one end, which may indicate a read error.

Sequencing was performed on peripheral blood. The TCR sequence derives from a man in his sixties with active or convalescent COVID-19. V gene TRBV5-1 combines with J gene TRBJ1-1, with 9 nucleotides matching TRBD1. The CDR3: CASSLTGTGNPEAFF. For the CDR3, the DNA is TGCGCCAGCAGCTTGACCGGGACAGGGAACCCTGAAGCTTTCTTT. Variable domain in full (rest from reference TRBV5-1 and TRBJ1-1): KAGVTQTPRYLIKTRGQQVTLSCSPISGHRSVSWYQQTPGQGLQFLFEYFSETQRNKGNFPGRFSGRQFSNSRSEMNVSTLELGDSALYLCASSLTGTGNPEAFFGQGTRLTVV.